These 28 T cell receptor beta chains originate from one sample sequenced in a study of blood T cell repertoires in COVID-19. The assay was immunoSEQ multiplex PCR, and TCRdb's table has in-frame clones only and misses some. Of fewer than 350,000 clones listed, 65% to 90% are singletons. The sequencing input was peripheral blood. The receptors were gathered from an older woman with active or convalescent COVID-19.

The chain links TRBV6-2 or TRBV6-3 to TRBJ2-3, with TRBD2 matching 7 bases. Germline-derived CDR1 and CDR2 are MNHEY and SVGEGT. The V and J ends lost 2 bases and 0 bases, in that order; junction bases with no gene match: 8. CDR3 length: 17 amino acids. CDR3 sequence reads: CASSYRDYSYSTDTQYF. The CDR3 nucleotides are TGTGCCAGCAGTTACAGGGACTACTCGTATAGCACAGATACGCAGTATTTT.

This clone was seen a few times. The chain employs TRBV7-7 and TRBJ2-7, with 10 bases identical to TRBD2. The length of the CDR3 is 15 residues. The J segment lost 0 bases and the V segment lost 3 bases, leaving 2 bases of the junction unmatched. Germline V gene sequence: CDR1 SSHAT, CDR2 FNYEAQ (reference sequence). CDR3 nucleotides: TGTGCCAGCAGCTTCCTAGCGGGAGACTCCTACGAGCAGTACTTC. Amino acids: CASSFLAGDSYEQYF.

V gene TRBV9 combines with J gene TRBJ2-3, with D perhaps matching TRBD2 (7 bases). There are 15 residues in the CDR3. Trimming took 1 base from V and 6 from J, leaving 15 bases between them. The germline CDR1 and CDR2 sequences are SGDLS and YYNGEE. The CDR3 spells CASSVWRGQVDTQYF. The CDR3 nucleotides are TGTGCCAGCAGCGTATGGCGGGGGCAAGTGGATACGCAGTATTTT.

In DNA form, the CDR3 reads TGTGCCAGCAGTGACGGGGCAGGGGCAAACACCGGGGAGCTGTTTTTT. This sequence encodes CASSDGAGANTGELFF. The V gene is TRBV6-4, the J gene TRBJ2-2; D is perhaps TRBD1 (6 bases). CDR3 length: 16 amino acids. CDR1 and CDR2 from the germline V gene are MRHNA and SNTAGT. V was clipped by 2 bases and J by 2 bases, with 12 bases between them.

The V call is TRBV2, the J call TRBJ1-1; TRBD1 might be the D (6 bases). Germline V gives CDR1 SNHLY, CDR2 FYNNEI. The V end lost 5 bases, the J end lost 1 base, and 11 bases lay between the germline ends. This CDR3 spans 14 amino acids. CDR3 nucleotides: TGTGCCAGCAGTCTGACAGGAGAGAACACTGAAGCTTTCTTT. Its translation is CASSLTGENTEAFF.

The CDR3: CASSIRGGYEQYF. The CDR3, as DNA: TGTGCCAGTAGTATAAGGGGGGGGTACGAGCAGTACTTC. The chain recombines TRBV19 with TRBJ2-7; TRBD2 might be the D (7 bases). The CDR3 is 13 residues long. Trimming stripped 2 bases from V and 4 bases from J, with 9 bases between. Germline CDR1 LNHDA, CDR2 SQIVND (reference sequence).

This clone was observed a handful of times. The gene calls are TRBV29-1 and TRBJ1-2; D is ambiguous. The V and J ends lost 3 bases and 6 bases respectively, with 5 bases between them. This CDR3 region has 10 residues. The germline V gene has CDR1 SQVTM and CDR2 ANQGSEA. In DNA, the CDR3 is TGCAGCGTTGACGAGGATGGCTACACCTTC. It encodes CSVDEDGYTF.

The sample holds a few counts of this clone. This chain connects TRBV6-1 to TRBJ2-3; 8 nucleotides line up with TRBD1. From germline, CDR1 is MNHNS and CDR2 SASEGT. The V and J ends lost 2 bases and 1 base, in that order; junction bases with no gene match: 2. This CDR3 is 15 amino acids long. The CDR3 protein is CASSEQGAGTDTQYF. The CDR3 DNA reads TGTGCCAGCAGTGAACAGGGGGCCGGCACAGATACGCAGTATTTT.

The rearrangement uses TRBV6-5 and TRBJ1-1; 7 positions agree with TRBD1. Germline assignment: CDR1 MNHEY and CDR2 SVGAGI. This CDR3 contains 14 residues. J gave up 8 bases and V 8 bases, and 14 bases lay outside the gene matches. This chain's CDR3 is CASRLYDRVGEAFF. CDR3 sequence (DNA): TGTGCCAGCCGTCTATATGACAGGGTGGGCGAAGCTTTCTTT.

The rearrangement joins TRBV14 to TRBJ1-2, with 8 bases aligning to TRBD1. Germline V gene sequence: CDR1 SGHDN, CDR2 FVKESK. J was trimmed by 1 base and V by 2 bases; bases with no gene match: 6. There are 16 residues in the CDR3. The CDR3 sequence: CASSQLRTGNNYGYTF. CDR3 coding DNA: TGTGCCAGCAGCCAACTCAGGACAGGGAATAACTATGGCTACACCTTC.

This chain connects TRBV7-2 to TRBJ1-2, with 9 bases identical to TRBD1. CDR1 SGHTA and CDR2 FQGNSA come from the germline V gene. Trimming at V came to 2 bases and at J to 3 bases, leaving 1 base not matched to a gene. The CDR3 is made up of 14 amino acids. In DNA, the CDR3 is TGTGCCAGCAGCTTACGACAGGGGGACTATGGCTACACCTTC. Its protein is CASSLRQGDYGYTF.

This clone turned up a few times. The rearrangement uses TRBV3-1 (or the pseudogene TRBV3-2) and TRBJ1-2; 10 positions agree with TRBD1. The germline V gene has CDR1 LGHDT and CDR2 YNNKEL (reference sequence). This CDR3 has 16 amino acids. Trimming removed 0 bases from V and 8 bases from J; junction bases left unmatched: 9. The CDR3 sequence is CASSQDFGGQGSGYTF. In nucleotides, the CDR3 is TGTGCCAGCAGCCAAGATTTCGGGGGACAGGGGTCCGGCTACACCTTC.

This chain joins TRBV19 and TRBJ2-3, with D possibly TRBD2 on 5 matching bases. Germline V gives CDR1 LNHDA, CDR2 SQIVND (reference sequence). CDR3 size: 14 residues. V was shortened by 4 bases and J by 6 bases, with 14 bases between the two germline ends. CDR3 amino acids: CASSNPGNYDTQYF. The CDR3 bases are TGTGCCAGTAGTAACCCCGGGAACTATGATACGCAGTATTTT.

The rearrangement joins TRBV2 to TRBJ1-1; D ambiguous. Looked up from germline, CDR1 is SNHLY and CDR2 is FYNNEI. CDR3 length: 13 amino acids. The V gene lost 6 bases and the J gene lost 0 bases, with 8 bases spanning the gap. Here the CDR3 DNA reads TGTGCCAGCAGGTCAGGATTGAACACTGAAGCTTTCTTT. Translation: CASRSGLNTEAFF.

In nucleotides, the CDR3 is TGTGCCAGCAGCCCTTGGACAGGGGGCTTAGACATTCAGTACTTC. Protein sequence: CASSPWTGGLDIQYF. V and J are TRBV4-2 and TRBJ2-4, with 11 bases lining up with TRBD1. The V and J ends lost 4 bases and 8 bases, in that order; junction bases with no gene match: 7. The germline V gene has CDR1 LGHNA and CDR2 YNFKEQ. There are 15 residues in the CDR3.

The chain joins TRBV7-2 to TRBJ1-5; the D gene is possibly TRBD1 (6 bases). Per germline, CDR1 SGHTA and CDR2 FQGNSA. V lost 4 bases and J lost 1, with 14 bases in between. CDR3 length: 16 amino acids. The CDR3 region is CASSSNGQLSNQPQHF. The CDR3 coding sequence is TGTGCCAGCAGCTCGAATGGACAGTTGAGCAATCAGCCCCAGCATTTT.

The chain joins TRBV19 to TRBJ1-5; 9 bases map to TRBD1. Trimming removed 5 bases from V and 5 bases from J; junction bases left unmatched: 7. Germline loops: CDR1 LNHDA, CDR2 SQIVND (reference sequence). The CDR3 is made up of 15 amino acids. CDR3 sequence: CASSPGTGSYQPQHF. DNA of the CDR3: TGTGCCAGTAGTCCCGGGACAGGGAGTTATCAGCCCCAGCATTTT.

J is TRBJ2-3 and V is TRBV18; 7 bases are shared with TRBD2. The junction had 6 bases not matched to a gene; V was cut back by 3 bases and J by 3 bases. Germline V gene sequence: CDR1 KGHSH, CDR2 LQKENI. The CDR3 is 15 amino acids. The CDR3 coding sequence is TGTGCCAGCTCACCGGACGCCGGGGGGACAGATACGCAGTATTTT. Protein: CASSPDAGGTDTQYF. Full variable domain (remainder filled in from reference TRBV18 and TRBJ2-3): NAGVMQNPRHLVRRRGQEARLRCSPMKGHSHVYWYRQLPEEGLKFMVYLQKENIIDESGMPKERFSAEFPKEGPSILRIQQVVRGDSAAYFCASSPDAGGTDTQYFGPGTRLTVL.

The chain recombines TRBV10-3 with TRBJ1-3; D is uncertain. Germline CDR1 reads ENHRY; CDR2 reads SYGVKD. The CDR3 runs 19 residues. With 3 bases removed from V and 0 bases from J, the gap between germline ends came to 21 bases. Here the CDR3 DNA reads TGTGCCATCAGTGACACTCCGCTAAGGACGGGAAACTCTGGAAACACCATATATTTT. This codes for CAISDTPLRTGNSGNTIYF.

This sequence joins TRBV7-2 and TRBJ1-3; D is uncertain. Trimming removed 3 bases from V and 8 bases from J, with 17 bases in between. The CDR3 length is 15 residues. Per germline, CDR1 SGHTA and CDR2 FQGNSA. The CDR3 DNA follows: TGTGCCAGCAGCTTGATGACTGGAAAAGTGGACACCATATATTTT. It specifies CASSLMTGKVDTIYF. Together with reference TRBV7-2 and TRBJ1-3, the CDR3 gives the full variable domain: GAGVSQSPSNKVTEKGKDVELRCDPISGHTALYWYRQSLGQGLEFLIYFQGNSAPDKSGLPSDRFSAERTGGSVSTLTIQRTQQEDSAVYLCASSLMTGKVDTIYFGEGSWLTVV.

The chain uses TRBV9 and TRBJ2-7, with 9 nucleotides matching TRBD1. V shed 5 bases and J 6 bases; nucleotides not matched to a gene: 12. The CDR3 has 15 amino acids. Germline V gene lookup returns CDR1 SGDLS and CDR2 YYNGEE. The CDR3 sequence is CASSPRQGEVGEQYF. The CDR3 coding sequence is TGTGCCAGCAGTCCTAGACAGGGGGAAGTGGGCGAGCAGTACTTC. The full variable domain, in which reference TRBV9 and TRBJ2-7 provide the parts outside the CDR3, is DSGVTQTPKHLITATGQRVTLRCSPRSGDLSVYWYQQSLDQGLQFLIQYYNGEERAKGNILERFSAQQFPDLHSELNLSSLELGDSALYFCASSPRQGEVGEQYFGPGTRLTVT.

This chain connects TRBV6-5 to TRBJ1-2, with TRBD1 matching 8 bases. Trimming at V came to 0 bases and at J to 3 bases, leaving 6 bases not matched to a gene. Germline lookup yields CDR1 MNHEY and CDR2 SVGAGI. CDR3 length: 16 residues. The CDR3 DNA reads TGTGCCAGCAGTTACTCAGGTGCAGGGGGCGACTATGGCTACACCTTC. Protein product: CASSYSGAGGDYGYTF.

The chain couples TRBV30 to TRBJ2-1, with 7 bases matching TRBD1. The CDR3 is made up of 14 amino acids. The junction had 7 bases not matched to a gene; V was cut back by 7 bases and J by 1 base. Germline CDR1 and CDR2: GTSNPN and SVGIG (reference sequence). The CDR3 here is CALNRGASYNEQFF. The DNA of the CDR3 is TGTGCCTTAAACAGGGGAGCGTCCTACAATGAGCAGTTCTTC. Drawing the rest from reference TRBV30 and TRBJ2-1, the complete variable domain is SQTIHQWPATLVQPVGSPLSLECTVEGTSNPNLYWYRQAAGRGLQLLFYSVGIGQISSEVPQNLSASRPQDRQFILSSKKLLLSDSGFYLCALNRGASYNEQFFGPGTRLTVL.

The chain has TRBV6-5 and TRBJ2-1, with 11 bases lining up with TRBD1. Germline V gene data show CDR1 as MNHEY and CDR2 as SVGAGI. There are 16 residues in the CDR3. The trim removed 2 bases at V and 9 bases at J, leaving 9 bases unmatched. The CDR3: CASSYGGTGGAGEQFF. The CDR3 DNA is TGTGCCAGCAGTTACGGTGGGACAGGGGGTGCAGGTGAGCAGTTCTTC.

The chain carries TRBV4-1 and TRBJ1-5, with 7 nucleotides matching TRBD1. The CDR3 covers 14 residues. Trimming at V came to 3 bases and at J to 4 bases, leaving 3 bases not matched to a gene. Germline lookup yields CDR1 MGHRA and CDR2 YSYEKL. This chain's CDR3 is CASSHLQGNQPQHF. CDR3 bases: TGCGCCAGCAGCCACCTACAGGGGAATCAGCCCCAGCATTTT.

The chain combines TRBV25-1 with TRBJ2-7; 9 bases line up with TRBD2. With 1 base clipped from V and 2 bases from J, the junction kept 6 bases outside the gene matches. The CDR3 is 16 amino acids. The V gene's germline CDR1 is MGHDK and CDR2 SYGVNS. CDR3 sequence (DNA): TGTGCCAGCAGTGAATTGGTGACTAGCGGCACCTACGAGCAGTACTTC. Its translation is CASSELVTSGTYEQYF.

The CDR3 region has the DNA TGTGCCAGCACTACAGGGGAGGTTCACTATGGCTACACCTTC. This gives the protein CASTTGEVHYGYTF. The chain employs TRBV6-5 and TRBJ1-2, with 7 nucleotides matching TRBD1. CDR1 is MNHEY, CDR2 SVGAGI, per germline. The CDR3 has 14 residues. The V segment lost 7 bases and the J segment 3 bases; nucleotides outside the gene matches: 8.

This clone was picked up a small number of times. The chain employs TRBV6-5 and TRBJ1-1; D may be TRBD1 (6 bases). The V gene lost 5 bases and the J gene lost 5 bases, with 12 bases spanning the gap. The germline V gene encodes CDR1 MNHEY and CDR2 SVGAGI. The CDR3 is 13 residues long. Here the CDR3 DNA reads TGTGCCAGCAGTCGCAGGGGAAAAACTGAAGCTTTCTTT. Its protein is CASSRRGKTEAFF.